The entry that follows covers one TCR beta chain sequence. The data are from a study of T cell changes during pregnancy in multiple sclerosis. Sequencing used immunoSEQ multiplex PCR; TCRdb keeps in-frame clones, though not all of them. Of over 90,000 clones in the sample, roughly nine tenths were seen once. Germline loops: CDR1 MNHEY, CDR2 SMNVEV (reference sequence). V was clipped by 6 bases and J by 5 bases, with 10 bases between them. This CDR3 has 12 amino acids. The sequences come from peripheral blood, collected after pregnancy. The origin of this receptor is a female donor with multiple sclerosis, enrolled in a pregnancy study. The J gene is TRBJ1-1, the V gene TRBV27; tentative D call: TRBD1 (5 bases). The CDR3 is CASSSGGTEAFF. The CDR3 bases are TGTGCCAGCAGCTCCGGGGGGACTGAAGCTTTCTTT.